The entry below describes one T cell receptor (beta chain). Antigen: not known. The protocol was immunoSEQ multiplex PCR, while the TCRdb copy is restricted to in-frame clones and leaves out a portion. Here the sample spans roughly 100,000 clones, roughly 88% being singletons. This entry is derived from a study of identifying expanded T cells in peripheral blood. Study-level points and caveats: Clone count variance between approximately two-week samples rose with total template count. Differentially abundant clones: around 1.2 between replicates, 16.4 at roughly 13 days, 19 to 20 at four.

Trimming took 6 bases from V and 6 from J, leaving 17 bases between them. The CDR3 extends over 14 amino acids. The germline gives CDR1 KGHSH, CDR2 LQKENI. Healthy donors had no documented immune events, such as infections, while sampled. Material: blood. The clonotype was recovered from a person aged 18 to 69 in good health. This chain joins TRBV18 and TRBJ1-1; possible D gene TRBD1, 5 bases. CDR3 bases: TGTGCCAGCTCCGATTTAGGGGCGGGGGCTGAAGCTTTCTTT. Protein: CASSDLGAGAEAFF.